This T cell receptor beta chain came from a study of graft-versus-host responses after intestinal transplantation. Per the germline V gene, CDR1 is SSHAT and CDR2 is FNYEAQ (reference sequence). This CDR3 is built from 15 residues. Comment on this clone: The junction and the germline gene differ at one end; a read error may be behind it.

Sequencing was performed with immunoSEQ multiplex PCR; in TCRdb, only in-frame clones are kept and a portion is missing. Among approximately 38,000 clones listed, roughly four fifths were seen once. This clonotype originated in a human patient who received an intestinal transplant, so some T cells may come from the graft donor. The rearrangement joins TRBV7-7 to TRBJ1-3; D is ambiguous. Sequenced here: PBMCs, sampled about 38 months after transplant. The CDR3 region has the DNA TGTGCTAGCAGCCGCGGGCTCCACTCTGGAAACACCATATATTTT. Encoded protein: CASSRGLHSGNTIYF.